These 13 T cell receptor beta chains share one sample of origin, sequenced in a study of human T cells and chemical hapten exposure. Using its own MiXCR run on the 5' RACE reads, TCRdb lists one record per CDR3 protein. The repertoire holds more than 60,000 distinct CDR3 sequences, with about 15% as singletons. It was unfractionated whole blood from which total RNA was extracted. The source is a female donor in good health.

This clonotype was observed a handful of times. This rearrangement joins TRBV9 to TRBJ1-1; no definite D call. This CDR3 region has 13 residues. The V and J ends lost 0 bases and 0 bases respectively, with 3 bases between them. Germline CDR1 reads SGDLS; CDR2 reads YYNGEE. The CDR3 spells CASSVDMNTEAFF. The CDR3 nucleotides are TGTGCCAGCAGCGTAGATATGAACACTGAAGCTTTCTTT. The full variable domain, rest sourced from reference TRBV9 and TRBJ1-1, is DSGVTQTPKHLITATGQRVTLRCSPRSGDLSVYWYQQSLDQGLQFLIQYYNGEERAKGNILERFSAQQFPDLHSELNLSSLELGDSALYFCASSVDMNTEAFFGQGTRLTVV.

This clonotype has a handful of counts. The rearrangement joins TRBV3-1 to TRBJ2-7; D possibly corresponds to TRBD1 (5 bases). Germline V CDR1 and CDR2: LGHDT, YNNKEL (reference sequence). Trimming cost V 1 base and J 6 bases, with 10 bases left between them. This CDR3 comprises 13 residues. The CDR3 DNA reads as TGTGCCAGCAGCCAAGGAAACACAGGCGAGCAGTACTTC. This encodes CASSQGNTGEQYF.

This clonotype has just a few counts. The CDR3 region has the DNA TGTGCCAGCAGCTTAGCGGGAGGGTTATCCACAGATACGCAGTATTTT. Encoded protein: CASSLAGGLSTDTQYF. This chain uses TRBV7-6 with TRBJ2-3, with 7 bases lining up with TRBD2. The CDR3 contains 16 residues. The ends lost 0 bases at V and 2 bases at J; junction bases unmatched: 5. CDR1 is SGHVS, CDR2 FNYEAQ, per germline.

This clonotype was seen a handful of times. The chain combines TRBV24-1 with TRBJ2-5; 11 bases align to TRBD1. Germline V gives CDR1 KGHDR, CDR2 SFDVKD. V dropped 3 bases and J dropped 4; count of bases not matched to a gene: 3. The CDR3 spans 15 residues. DNA for the CDR3: TGTGCCACCAGTGATACCGGGACAGGGGGAGAGACCCAGTACTTC. Translating it yields CATSDTGTGGETQYF.

This clonotype was seen more than once but under ten times. V usage is TRBV3-1 and J usage is TRBJ1-4, with TRBD1 matching 8 bases. From germline, CDR1 is LGHDT and CDR2 YNNKEL (reference sequence). CDR3 length: 14 amino acids. V was clipped by 6 bases and J by 2 bases; unmatched bases: 2. The CDR3 DNA sequence: TGTGCCAGCAGTCGACAGGGGACTAATGAAAAACTGTTTTTT. This sequence encodes CASSRQGTNEKLFF.

The chain employs TRBV6-2 or TRBV6-3 and TRBJ1-1; D gene uncertain. V was clipped by 5 bases and J by 5 bases, with 12 bases between them. Germline CDR1 is MNHEY and CDR2 is SVGEGT. CDR3 length: 13 amino acids. CDR3 sequence: CASSPGGQTEAFF. CDR3 in DNA: TGTGCCAGCAGTCCGGGAGGGCAAACTGAAGCTTTCTTT.

This clonotype has a handful of counts. The gene calls are TRBV5-6 and TRBJ1-2, with 10 bases fitting TRBD1. The length of the CDR3 is 15 residues. With 1 base clipped from V and 6 bases from J, the junction kept 6 bases outside the gene matches. Germline V gives CDR1 SGHDT, CDR2 YYEEEE. The CDR3 nucleotides are TGTGCCAGCAGCTTGCGGACAGGGGGTTGGGATGGCTACACCTTC. Translation: CASSLRTGGWDGYTF.

This sequence joins TRBV5-6 and TRBJ2-3; unclear D gene. Germline assignment: CDR1 SGHDT and CDR2 YYEEEE. The CDR3 has 14 amino acids. V lost 6 bases, J lost 5 bases, and 16 bases lay in between. The CDR3 loop is CASNRNEGIDTQYF. The CDR3 nucleotides read TGTGCCAGCAACAGAAATGAAGGGATAGATACGCAGTATTTT. The variable domain in full, with the rest retrieved from reference TRBV5-6 and TRBJ2-3, is DAGVTQSPTHLIKTRGQQVTLRCSPKSGHDTVSWYQQALGQGPQFIFQYYEEEERQRGNFPDRFSGHQFPNYSSELNVNALLLGDSALYLCASNRNEGIDTQYFGPGTRLTVL.

This clonotype was detected a few times. The rearrangement links TRBV7-2 to TRBJ2-5, with D possibly called TRBD1 or TRBD2 (5 bases each). Germline loops: CDR1 SGHTA, CDR2 FQGNSA. Trimming removed 5 bases from V and 2 bases from J, with 15 bases in between. This CDR3 is 15 amino acids long. CDR3 protein: CASSVGDSLQETQYF. The DNA of the CDR3 is TGTGCCAGCAGCGTGGGAGACAGTCTTCAAGAGACCCAGTACTTC.

In this sample, this clonotype turned up once. CDR3 DNA sequence: TGTGCCAGCGAGGAAGGCGCGAACACCGGGGAGCTGTTTTTT. Protein product: CASEEGANTGELFF. This rearrangement joins TRBV13 to TRBJ2-2; D is ambiguous. CDR3 length: 14 amino acids. With 8 bases removed from V and 0 bases from J, the gap between germline ends came to 10 bases. CDR1 PRHDT and CDR2 FYEKMQ come from the germline V gene (reference sequence). The complete variable domain, with remaining parts taken from reference TRBV13 and TRBJ2-2, reads AAGVIQSPRHLIKEKRETATLKCYPIPRHDTVYWYQQGPGQDPQFLISFYEKMQSDKGSIPDRFSAQQFSDYHSELNMSSLELGDSALYFCASEEGANTGELFFGEGSRLTVL.

The V gene is TRBV3-1, the J gene TRBJ1-1, with TRBD1 as a possible D gene (5 bases). V shed 1 base and J shed 1 base, with 13 bases lying between them. Germline values: CDR1 LGHDT, CDR2 YNNKEL (reference sequence). The CDR3 length is 16 residues. The CDR3 loop is CASSQGRQRENTEAFF. In nucleotides, the CDR3 is TGTGCCAGCAGCCAAGGCCGACAGAGAGAGAACACTGAAGCTTTCTTT.

This clonotype was counted between two and nine times. This chain links TRBV5-6 with TRBJ1-2, with D maybe TRBD1 (6 bases). This CDR3 has 14 residues. Per the germline V gene, CDR1 is SGHDT and CDR2 is YYEEEE. V lost 4 bases and J 4 bases, leaving 14 bases between the germline ends. CDR3 bases: TGTGCCAGCAGCCCCGGACAGTCGATCTATGGCTACACCTTC. Translation gives CASSPGQSIYGYTF. Together with reference TRBV5-6 and TRBJ1-2, the CDR3 gives the full variable domain: DAGVTQSPTHLIKTRGQQVTLRCSPKSGHDTVSWYQQALGQGPQFIFQYYEEEERQRGNFPDRFSGHQFPNYSSELNVNALLLGDSALYLCASSPGQSIYGYTFGSGTRLTVV.

The V and J genes are TRBV5-1 and TRBJ2-3; 9 bases agree with TRBD2. Germline V gene data show CDR1 as SGHRS and CDR2 as YFSETQ. The CDR3 runs to 17 residues. The junction had 10 bases not matched to a gene; V was cut back by 0 bases and J by 5 bases. The chain's CDR3 is CASSLVRSSGRRDTQYF. The CDR3 coding sequence is TGCGCCAGCAGCTTGGTGAGGAGTAGCGGGAGAAGAGATACGCAGTATTTT.